This section outlines one T cell receptor beta chain sequence together with its context. Its antigen is unknown. The same CDR3 can be traced to other DNA sequences in this sample. Generated by immunoSEQ multiplex PCR, the TCRdb table keeps only in-frame clones and is missing some. The sample records about 2.3 million clones, roughly 92% being singletons. Germline V lookup: CDR1 SGHTA, CDR2 FQGNSA. There are 14 residues in the CDR3. Trimming cost V 6 bases and J 6 bases; bases outside gene matches: 6. This sample is part of a study of shared clonotypes between healthy human individuals. Study results and caveats: Researchers found naive subsets generally carried larger estimated richness than memory subsets.

The genes are TRBV7-2 and TRBJ2-4; 9 nucleotides agree with TRBD1. The sample comprised naive CD4+ T cells from PBMCs. Subset in this sample: CD45RA+ positively selected. The sequence derives from a man aged 18 to 35 in good health. Some clones in this sample may be carry-over from other donors' samples. The chain's CDR3 is CASSPGQGGNIQYF. Written as DNA, the CDR3 is TGTGCCAGCAGTCCGGGACAGGGAGGAAACATTCAGTACTTC.